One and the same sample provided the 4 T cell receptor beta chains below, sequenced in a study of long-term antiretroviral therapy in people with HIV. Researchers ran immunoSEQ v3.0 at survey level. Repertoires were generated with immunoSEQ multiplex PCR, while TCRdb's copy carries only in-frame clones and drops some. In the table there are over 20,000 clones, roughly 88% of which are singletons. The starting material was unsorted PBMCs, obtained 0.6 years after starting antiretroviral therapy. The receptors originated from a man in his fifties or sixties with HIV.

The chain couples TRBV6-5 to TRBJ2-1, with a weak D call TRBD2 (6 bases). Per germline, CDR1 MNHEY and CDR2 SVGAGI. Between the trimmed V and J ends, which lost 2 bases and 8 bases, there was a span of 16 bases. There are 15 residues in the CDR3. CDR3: CASSYGVGAGYEQFF. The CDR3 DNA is TGTGCCAGCAGTTACGGGGTTGGGGCGGGGTATGAGCAGTTCTTC.

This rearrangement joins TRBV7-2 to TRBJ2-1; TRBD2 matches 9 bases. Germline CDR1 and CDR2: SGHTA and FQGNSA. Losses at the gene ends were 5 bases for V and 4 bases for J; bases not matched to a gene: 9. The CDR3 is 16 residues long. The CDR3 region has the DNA TGTGCCAGCAGCCCCGGAGGTAGCGGGGGATACAATGAGCAGTTCTTC. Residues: CASSPGGSGGYNEQFF. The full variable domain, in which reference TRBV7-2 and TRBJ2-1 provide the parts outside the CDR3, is GAGVSQSPSNKVTEKGKDVELRCDPISGHTALYWYRQSLGQGLEFLIYFQGNSAPDKSGLPSDRFSAERTGGSVSTLTIQRTQQEDSAVYLCASSPGGSGGYNEQFFGPGTRLTVL.

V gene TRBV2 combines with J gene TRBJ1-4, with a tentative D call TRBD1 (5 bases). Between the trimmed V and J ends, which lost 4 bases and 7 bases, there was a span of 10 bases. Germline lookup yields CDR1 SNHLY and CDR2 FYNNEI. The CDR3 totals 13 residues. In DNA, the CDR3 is TGTGCCAGCAGTGTAGGGAGGGGTGAAAAACTGTTTTTT. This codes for CASSVGRGEKLFF.

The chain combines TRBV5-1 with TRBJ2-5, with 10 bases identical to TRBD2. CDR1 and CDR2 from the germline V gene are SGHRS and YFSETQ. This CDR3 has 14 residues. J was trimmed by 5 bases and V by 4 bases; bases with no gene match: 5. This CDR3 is CASSRASGGETQYF. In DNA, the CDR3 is TGCGCCAGCAGCCGGGCTAGCGGGGGTGAGACCCAGTACTTC.